The source of this TCR beta chain is a study of blood T cell repertoires in COVID-19. On the study more broadly: Italy, Spain and the United States were the sources of the convalescent and acute COVID-19 samples.

The assay was immunoSEQ multiplex PCR, and TCRdb's table has in-frame clones only and misses some. The sample shows some 300,000 clones, over 75% of them seen only once. Residents of 24 US areas, aged about 18 to 95 years, made up the participants. Grouping used clinical history reported by participants in a survey and questionnaire. Before being deemed recovered, Cohort 3 donors had two negative PCRs, clearance, or symptom resolution. V dropped 4 bases and J dropped 7; count of bases not matched to a gene: 6. This CDR3 has 15 amino acids. CDR1 is MGHRA and CDR2 is YSYEKL in the germline V gene. The TCR sequence derives from a man aged 25 to 40 who had recovered from COVID-19. Specimen: PBMCs or T cells enriched from blood (not recorded which). The chain recombines TRBV4-1 with TRBJ1-5; 11 bases map to TRBD1. The CDR3 is CASSLPGTGGQPQHF. The CDR3 bases are TGCGCCAGCAGCCTCCCGGGGACAGGGGGACAGCCCCAGCATTTT.